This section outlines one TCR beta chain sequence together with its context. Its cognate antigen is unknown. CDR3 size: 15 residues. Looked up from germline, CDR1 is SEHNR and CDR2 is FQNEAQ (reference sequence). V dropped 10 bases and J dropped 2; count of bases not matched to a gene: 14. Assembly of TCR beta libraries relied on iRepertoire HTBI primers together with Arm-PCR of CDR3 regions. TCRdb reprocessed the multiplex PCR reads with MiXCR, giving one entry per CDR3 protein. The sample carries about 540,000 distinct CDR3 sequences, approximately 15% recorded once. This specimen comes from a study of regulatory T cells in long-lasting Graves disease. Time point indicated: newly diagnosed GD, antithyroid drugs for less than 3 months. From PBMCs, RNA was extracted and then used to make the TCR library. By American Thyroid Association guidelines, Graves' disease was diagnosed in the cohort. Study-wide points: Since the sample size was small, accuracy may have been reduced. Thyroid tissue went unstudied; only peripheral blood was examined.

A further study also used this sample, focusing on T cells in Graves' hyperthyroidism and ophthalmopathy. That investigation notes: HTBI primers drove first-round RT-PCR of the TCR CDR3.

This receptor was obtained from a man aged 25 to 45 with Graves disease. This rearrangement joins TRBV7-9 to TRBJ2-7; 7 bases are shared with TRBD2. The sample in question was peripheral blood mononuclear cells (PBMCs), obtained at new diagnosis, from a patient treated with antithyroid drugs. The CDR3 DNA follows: TGTGCCACCACCGAGGGGTCTGGGAGGGCCTACGAGCAGTACTTC. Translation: CATTEGSGRAYEQYF.